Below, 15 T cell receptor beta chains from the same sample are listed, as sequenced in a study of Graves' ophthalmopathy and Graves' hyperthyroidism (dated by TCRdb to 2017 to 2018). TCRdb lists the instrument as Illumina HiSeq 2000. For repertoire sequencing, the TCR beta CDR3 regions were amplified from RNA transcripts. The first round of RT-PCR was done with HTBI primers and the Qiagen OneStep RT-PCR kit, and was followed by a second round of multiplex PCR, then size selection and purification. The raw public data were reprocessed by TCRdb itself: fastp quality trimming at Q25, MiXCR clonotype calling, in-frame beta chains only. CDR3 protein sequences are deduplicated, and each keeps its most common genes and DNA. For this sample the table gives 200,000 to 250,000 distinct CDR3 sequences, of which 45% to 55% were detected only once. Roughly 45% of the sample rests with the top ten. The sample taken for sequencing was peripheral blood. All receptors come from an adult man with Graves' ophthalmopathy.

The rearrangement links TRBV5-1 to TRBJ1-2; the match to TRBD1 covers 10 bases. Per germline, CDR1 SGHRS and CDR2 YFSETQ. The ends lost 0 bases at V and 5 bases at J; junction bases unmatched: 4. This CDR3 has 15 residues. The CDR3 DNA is TGCGCCAGCAGCTTGGAGACAGGGGGCGCTTATGGCTACACCTTC. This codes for CASSLETGGAYGYTF.

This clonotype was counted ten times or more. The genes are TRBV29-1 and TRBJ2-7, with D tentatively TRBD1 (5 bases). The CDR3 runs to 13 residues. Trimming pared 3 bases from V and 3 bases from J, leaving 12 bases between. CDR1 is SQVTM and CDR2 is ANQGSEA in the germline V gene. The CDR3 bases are TGCAGCGTTGACCCTACAGGAGACTACGAGCAGTACTTC. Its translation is CSVDPTGDYEQYF.

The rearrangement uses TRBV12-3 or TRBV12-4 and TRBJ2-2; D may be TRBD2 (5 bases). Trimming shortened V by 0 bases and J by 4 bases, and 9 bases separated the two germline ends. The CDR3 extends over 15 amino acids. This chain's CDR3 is CASSLAGVTTGELFF. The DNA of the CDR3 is TGTGCCAGCAGTTTAGCGGGAGTGACCACCGGGGAGCTGTTTTTT.

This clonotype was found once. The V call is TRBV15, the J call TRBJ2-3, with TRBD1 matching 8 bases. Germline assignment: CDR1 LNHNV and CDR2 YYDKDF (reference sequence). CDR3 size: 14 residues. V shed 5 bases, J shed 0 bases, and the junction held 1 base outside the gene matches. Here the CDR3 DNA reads TGTGCCACCAGCGGACAGGGTAGCACAGATACGCAGTATTTT. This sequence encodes CATSGQGSTDTQYF.

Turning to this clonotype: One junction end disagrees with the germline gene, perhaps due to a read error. CDR3 residues: CASNQGFEVFF. CDR3 nucleotide sequence: TGTGCCAGCAATCAAGGGTTTGAAGTTTTCTTT. The chain uses TRBV2 and TRBJ1-1; D unclear. Germline V gives CDR1 SNHLY, CDR2 FYNNEI. CDR3 length equals 11 residues.

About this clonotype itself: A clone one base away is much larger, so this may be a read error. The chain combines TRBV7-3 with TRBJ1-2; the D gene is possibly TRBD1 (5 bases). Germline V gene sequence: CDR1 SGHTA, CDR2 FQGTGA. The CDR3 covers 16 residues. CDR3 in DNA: TGTGCCGGCAGCTTAACCCCAGGGCAGGGCAACTATGGCTACACCTTC. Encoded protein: CAGSLTPGQGNYGYTF.

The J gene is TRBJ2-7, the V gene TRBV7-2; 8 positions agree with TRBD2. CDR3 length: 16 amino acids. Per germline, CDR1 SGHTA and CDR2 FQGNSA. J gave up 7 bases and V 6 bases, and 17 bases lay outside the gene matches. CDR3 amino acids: CASSPRPGLGTWEQYF. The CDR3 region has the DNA TGTGCCAGCAGTCCACGTCCGGGACTAGGGACGTGGGAGCAGTACTTC.

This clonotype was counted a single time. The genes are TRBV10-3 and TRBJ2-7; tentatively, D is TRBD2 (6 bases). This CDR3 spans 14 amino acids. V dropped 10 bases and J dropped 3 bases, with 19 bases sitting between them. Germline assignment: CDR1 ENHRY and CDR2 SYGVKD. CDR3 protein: CASSHPGLDYEQYF. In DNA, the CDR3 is TGTGCCAGCAGCCACCCGGGACTGGACTACGAGCAGTACTTC.

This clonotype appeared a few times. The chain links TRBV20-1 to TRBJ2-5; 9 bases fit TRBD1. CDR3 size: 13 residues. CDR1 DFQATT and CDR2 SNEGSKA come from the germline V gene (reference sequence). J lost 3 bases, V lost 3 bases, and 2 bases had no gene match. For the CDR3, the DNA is TGCAGTGCTAGGGACAGGGGTAAAGAGACCCAGTACTTC. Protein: CSARDRGKETQYF.

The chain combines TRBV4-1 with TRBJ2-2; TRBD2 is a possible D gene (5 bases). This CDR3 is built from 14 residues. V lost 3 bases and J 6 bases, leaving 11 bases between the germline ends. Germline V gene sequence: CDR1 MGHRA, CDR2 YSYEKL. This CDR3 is CASSQGGGPGELFF. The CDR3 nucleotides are TGCGCCAGCAGCCAGGGCGGAGGCCCCGGGGAGCTGTTTTTT.

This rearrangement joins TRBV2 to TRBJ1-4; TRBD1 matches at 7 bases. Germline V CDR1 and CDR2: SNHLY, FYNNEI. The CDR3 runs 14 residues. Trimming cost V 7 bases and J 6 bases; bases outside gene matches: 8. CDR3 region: CASNYRGGDEKLFF. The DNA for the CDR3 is TGTGCCAGCAACTACAGGGGCGGGGATGAAAAACTGTTTTTT.

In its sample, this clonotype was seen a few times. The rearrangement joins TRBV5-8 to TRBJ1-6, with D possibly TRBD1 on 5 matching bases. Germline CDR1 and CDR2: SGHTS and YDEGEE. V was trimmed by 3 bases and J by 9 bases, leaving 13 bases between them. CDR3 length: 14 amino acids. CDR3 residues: CASSSQVSGSPLHF. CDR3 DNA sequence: TGTGCCAGCAGCTCACAGGTGTCAGGTTCACCCCTCCACTTT.

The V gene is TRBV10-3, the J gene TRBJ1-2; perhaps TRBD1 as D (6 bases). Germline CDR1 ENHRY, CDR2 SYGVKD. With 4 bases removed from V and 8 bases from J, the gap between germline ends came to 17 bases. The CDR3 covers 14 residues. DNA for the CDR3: TGTGCCATCAGTGGGGGGAATCAGGGGACGGGCTACACCTTC. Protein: CAISGGNQGTGYTF.

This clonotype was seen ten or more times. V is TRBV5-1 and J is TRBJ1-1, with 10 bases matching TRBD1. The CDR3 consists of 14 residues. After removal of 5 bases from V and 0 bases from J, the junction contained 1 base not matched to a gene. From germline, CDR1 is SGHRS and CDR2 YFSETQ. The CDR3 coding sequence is TGCGCCAGCAGGACAGGGGGCATGAACACTGAAGCTTTCTTT. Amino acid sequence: CASRTGGMNTEAFF.

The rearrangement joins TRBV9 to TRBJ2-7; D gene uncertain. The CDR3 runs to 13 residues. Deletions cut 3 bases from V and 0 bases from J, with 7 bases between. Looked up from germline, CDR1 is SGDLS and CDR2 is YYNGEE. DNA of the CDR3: TGTGCCAGCAGCGAGGCCCTCTCCTACGAGCAGTACTTC. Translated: CASSEALSYEQYF.